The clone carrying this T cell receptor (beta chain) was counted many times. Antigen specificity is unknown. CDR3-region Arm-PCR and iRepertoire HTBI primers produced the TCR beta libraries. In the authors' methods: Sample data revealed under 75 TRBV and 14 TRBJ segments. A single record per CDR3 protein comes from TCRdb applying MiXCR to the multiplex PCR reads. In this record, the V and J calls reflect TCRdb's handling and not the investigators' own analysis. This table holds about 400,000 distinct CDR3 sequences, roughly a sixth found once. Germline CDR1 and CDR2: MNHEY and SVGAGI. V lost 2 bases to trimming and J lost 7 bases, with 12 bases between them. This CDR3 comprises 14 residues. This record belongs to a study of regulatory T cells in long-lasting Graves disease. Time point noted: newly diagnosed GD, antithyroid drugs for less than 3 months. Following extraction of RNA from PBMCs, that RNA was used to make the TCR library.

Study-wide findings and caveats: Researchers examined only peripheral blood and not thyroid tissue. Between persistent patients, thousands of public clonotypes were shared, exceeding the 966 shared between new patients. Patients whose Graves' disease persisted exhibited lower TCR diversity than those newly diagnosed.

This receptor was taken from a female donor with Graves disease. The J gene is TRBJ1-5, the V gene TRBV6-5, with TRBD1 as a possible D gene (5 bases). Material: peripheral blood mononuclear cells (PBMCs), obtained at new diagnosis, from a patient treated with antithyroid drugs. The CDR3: CASSYQGSEQPQHF. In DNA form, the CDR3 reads TGTGCCAGCAGTTACCAGGGTTCGGAACAGCCCCAGCATTTT.